These T cell receptor beta chains were read from a single sample in a study of blood T cell repertoires in COVID-19. Data came from immunoSEQ multiplex PCR; TCRdb stores just in-frame clones and leaves some out. Here the sample spans 130,000 or so clones, around 77% being singletons. The sequencing sample was made of peripheral blood. Receptor source: a man aged 55 to 70 with active or convalescent COVID-19. The conserved cysteine and the conserved F or W are not part of the CDR3 here. D genes are given only for firm matches.

>TRBD1|TRBV28
ASSLSGTGLGVGKLF
>TRBD2|TRBV28
ASSLGGLAGGEQF
>NA|TRBV19
ASSQGLNQAQH
>TRBD2|TRBV5-8
ASRLSVLAGSYNEQF
>NA|TRBV6-5
ATRGGRYEQY
>NA|TRBV12-3/TRBV12-4
ASTKGGVTEAF
>NA|TRBV24-1
ATSEGGTEAF
>NA|TRBV7-2
ASSLDRGMNTEAF
>NA|TRBV18
ASSPGSTDTQY
>NA|TRBV11-2
ASSLVPSQETQY
>NA|TRBV19
ASSMTSGEGNTGELF
>NA|TRBV29-1
SVEDGRKETQY
>TRBD2|TRBV27
ASRIFRLAGVNLTGELF
>TRBD1|TRBV6-5
ATLETGSSYEQY
>NA|TRBV5-1
ASSAGQLNYGYT
>NA|TRBV9
ASSVEGGRTQY
>TRBD2|TRBV5-4
ASSFDSGRGKNEQF
>TRBD1|TRBV19
ASSSGQGLGLGTDTQY
>TRBD1|TRBV9
ASSVGGNRGYEQY